The present T cell receptor (beta chain) was sequenced within a study of T-cell reconstitution after alpha-beta-depleted transplantation in children. The library targeted TCRbeta and was prepared with unique molecular identifiers. One entry per CDR3 protein, called by TCRdb with MiXCR from the PCR reads. Among about 500,000 distinct CDR3 sequences listed, about 33% were seen once. Germline V gene lookup returns CDR1 DFQATT and CDR2 SNEGSKA (reference sequence). V was pared by 6 bases and J by 7 bases, with 12 bases between. This CDR3 comprises 11 residues. This chain uses TRBV20-1 with TRBJ1-2; tentatively, D is TRBD1 (5 bases). The clonotype originates from a human donor who donated a stem cell graft to a child with aplastic anemia. The input for sequencing was PBMCs from the stem cell graft donor, taken from the stem cell graft. The DNA for the CDR3 is TGCAGTGCCAAGGGACGAAGTGGCTACACCTTC. Protein: CSAKGRSGYTF.